The entry that follows covers one T cell receptor beta chain sequence. This clonotype has at least ten counts. Its antigen remains undetermined. No per-base quality is available; no much larger clone lies one base away. The TCR beta CDR3 regions were amplified from RNA transcripts. A first-round RT-PCR of the TCR CDR3 used the HTBI primer set with the Qiagen OneStep RT-PCR kit. Libraries were constructed in a second round of multiplex PCR, after which size selection and purification were performed. Libraries were sequenced paired-end with 100 bp reads on an Illumina HiSeq2000. In the authors' own workflow: Raw data were processed with SOAPnuke, discarding reads with adapters, uncalled bases, mean Phred below 15, or no exact constant-primer or identifier match. High-quality paired reads were merged using COPE v1.2.5, and each unique nucleotide sequence was defined as a clonotype. Clonotypes were aligned to IMGT TRBV, TRBD and TRBJ reference segments using MiTCR v1.1. Only V-J combinations with frequency above 0.0001, covering about 99% of repertoires, were analysed. A TCS score was defined as the ratio between F50 (clonal expansion) and ExV (chaos), using BLOSUM62-based TCRdist between CDR3 peptides within each V-J. Welch's t-statistics and random forest reduced around 510 V-J features to 13, which were used in a naive Bayes classifier (R e1071). TCRdb reran the public reads through fastp at Q25 and MiXCR, keeping productive beta chains. Identical CDR3 protein sequences are pooled into one entry, listed with their most common genes and DNA. What appears here as the V and J calls and clone size reflects TCRdb's work, not the paper's. Within this sample are roughly 740,000 distinct CDR3 sequences, with about a sixth of them counted one time only. Of the sample, 8.4% is held by the ten largest clones.

CDR1 is given as SNHLY and CDR2 as FYNNEI, both from the germline V gene. From the cysteine up to the phenylalanine, the CDR3 has a length of 12 residues. Only CDR3 DNA is held: 36 bases, read in frame from base 1. V ends up 11 bases short and J 4 bases short, with an unmatched junction base count of 3. Stable Graves' hyperthyroidism was defined as no progression to ophthalmopathy during 18 months of follow-up. The hyperthyroidism patients were between 18 and 65 years old and newly diagnosed, with a disease duration of less than 2 months. Exclusion was applied to patients with uncontrolled infections, other autoimmune diseases, pregnancy or lactation. Clinical symptoms, serum thyroxine and TRAb, thyroid ultrasound, and orbital computed tomography formed the basis for the diagnoses. PBMCs were separated from 10 ml of fresh peripheral blood using Ficoll-Paque density gradient centrifugation. Trizol reagent was used to extract total RNA, and RNA quality was then checked on an Agilent 2100 Bioanalyzer.

These data are taken from a study of T cells in Graves' hyperthyroidism and ophthalmopathy (dated by TCRdb to the late 2010s). For the study in its entirety: Peripheral blood samples were taken at the time of initial diagnosis, prior to any treatment. To identify TCR V-J signatures that set the groups apart, the researchers used a discovery cohort of 100 patients, made up of 40 to 45 with Graves' ophthalmopathy and around 58 with stable Graves' hyperthyroidism. An independent validation cohort of about 20 hyperthyroidism patients and 17 patients who later progressed to ophthalmopathy tested prospective prediction of ophthalmopathy. The 100 discovery patients were randomly divided into training and test sets at a 7:3 ratio. Thyroid tissue and blood T-cell repertoires from six Graves' hyperthyroidism patients were also compared in the study. Once sampling was done, hyperthyroidism patients were given methimazole at a starting dose of 30 mg daily, whereas ophthalmopathy patients were given high-dose intravenous methylprednisolone. The paper describes TCR Vbeta CDR3 sequencing of more than 120 peripheral blood samples, made up of around 41 ophthalmopathy patients, approximately 76 hyperthyroidism patients and roughly 17 progressor patients.

On the study overall, not on this receptor specifically: Blood samples also contained most of the expanded thyroid clonotypes (frequency above 0.001), which suggests that blood repertoires may reflect thyroid immune responses. No statistical method was used to fix the sample size in advance, and group allocation was not hidden from the investigators. In validation, the model predicted progression to ophthalmopathy with approximately 71% sensitivity and over 72% specificity, a median of 6.5 months before onset. In cross-validation, a model built on a 13 V-J signature told ophthalmopathy apart from stable hyperthyroidism with approximately 90% sensitivity and roughly 81% specificity, and in testing the same model reached 80%/75%.

The V and J segments used are TRBV2 and TRBJ2-5; 11 of the junction bases match TRBD2. The sequenced sample consisted of blood. The sequence was obtained from a man between 18 and 29 years old with Graves' hyperthyroidism. The CDR3 region reads CAGGTSGETQYF. The DNA sequence follows: TGTGCCGGAGGGACTAGCGGAGAGACCCAGTACTTC.